The source of this T cell receptor (beta chain) is a study of cytomegalovirus exposure and HLA in healthy donors (TCRdb year 2017). In the study overall: In an earlier analysis of around 540 of the donors, 276 Gb of sequence data and approximately 100 million unique TCR beta sequences from about 179 million T cells were reported. An early release that covered roughly 600 HLA-typed donors contained 300 to 350 gigabases of sequencing data and about 93 million unique TCR sequences. The genetic ancestry cluster associated with self-reported Caucasian donors included about four fifths of the approximately 400 genotyped donors. The aim of the study was to test whether cataloging public T cell receptors could identify signatures of past pathogen exposure. The T cell repertoires of 700 or so subjects were profiled by immunosequencing and related to cytomegalovirus serostatus. Along with the approximately 600-subject first cohort, a separate validation cohort of roughly 110 different subjects was used. To predict cytomegalovirus infection status, the study combined high-throughput TCR immunosequencing, statistical association of individual TCRs with disease status, and machine learning. A later analysis re-examined previously published TCR beta repertoires from just over 650 donors and added high-resolution HLA genotyping to investigate patterns of TCR occurrence. Rather than drawing on any new phenotypic data, the later analysis identified candidate immune exposures from TCR beta sequences and the way those sequences occurred across donors. In an earlier analysis of about 590 of the donors, high-throughput TCR beta sequencing was used to judge whether each TCR beta V gene segment behaved as functional or pseudogenic. Donor age, sex, ethnicity and CMV serostatus were compiled alongside the repertoire data. A later genetic analysis took genome-wide SNP genotypes for about three fifths of the 666 donors and used that subset as a discovery cohort. Every discovery cohort repertoire had been produced on one sequencing platform. Class I and class II HLA loci were covered by the typing at four-digit resolution. The number of donors typed differed by locus, with roughly 620-630 for A, B, C, DRB1 and DQB1, 522 for DQA1, some 570 for DPA1, and 400 to 490 for DPB1. Several DR-DQ haplotypes were treated as single units for association and clustering because of strong linkage in the cohort. Among about 400 genotyped donors of the cohort, an average of roughly 230,000 unique TCR beta nucleotide sequences was sequenced per donor, of which about 18% were non-productive. General conclusions and limits of the study: An association between a missense DCLRE1C variant and V-gene and J-gene trimming of TCR beta chains was found in a later genetic analysis and replicated in an independent cohort. The authors suggested that the approach could potentially be generalized to other disease states and immunological phenotypes. According to a later analysis, TCR association rates differed among HLA loci, with DRB1 alleles showing the most associated TCRs and HLA-C alleles showing the fewest. Correlated functional status among segregating V segments might be attributable to linkage disequilibrium, but an unknown experimental factor could not be ruled out. In the study, around 150 TCR beta chains were listed as associated with cytomegalovirus. Around 16 rarely observed V segments, including chromosome 9 orphons, were excluded from the earlier analysis of about 500 of the donors because counts were too low. For the cohort, immune exposure information was limited to CMV serostatus. Several of the top co-occurrence clusters appeared to be linked to parvovirus B19, influenza, CMV and Epstein-Barr virus, according to a later analysis. Most TCR sequences were seen in very few donors, while some public TCRs were found in many individuals. Only TCR beta chains were sequenced in this cohort, and the absence of alpha or paired-chain data limited detectable features. Because some donors lacked HLA typing at each locus, the association tests relied only on the typed subset. A cluster of highly shared sequence variants was judged likely to represent a technical artifact of the sequencing pipeline. At a false discovery rate of 0.05, a later analysis linked under 20,000 TCR beta sequences to specific HLA alleles. When HLA alleles, especially DR and DQ, strongly co-occurred, attributing TCR associations to individual alleles was difficult. A later analysis found that HLA-associated TCR beta chains were more clonally expanded and had lower generation probabilities than equally common non-associated chains. Roughly uniform sequencing depth across donors was assumed in presence/absence analyses, although this assumption may not hold. Some IMGT-functional V segments, including TRBV6-2 and TRBV6-3, could not be distinguished by the 87-base-pair reads and were therefore excluded. The classifier was reported to diagnose cytomegalovirus status with high specificity and sensitivity in both the original cohort and the validation cohort. A few of the identified cytomegalovirus-associated TCR beta chains were confirmed in vitro to be specific for cytomegalovirus antigens. An earlier analysis of roughly 570 of the donors showed that most TCR beta V segments appeared in productive rearrangements either about 87% or about 30% of the time, which broadly matched IMGT annotations. A later analysis found that most CMV-associated TCR beta chains appeared HLA-restricted, with HLA associations seemingly driven largely by CMV exposure. A further reported finding was that TCR beta sequences accurately predicted the HLA-A and HLA-B alleles for most subjects in the first cohort. Compared with the roughly 600-donor mean, donors in an Asian-associated ancestry cluster had fewer N-insertions in productive TCRs, according to a later genetic analysis.

Libraries were constructed by the immunoSEQ multiplex PCR assay. A mixture of 60 forward primers for TCR Vbeta segments and 13 reverse primers for TCR Jbeta segments was used in the multiplex PCR. The CDR3 region of rearranged TCR beta genes was amplified from genomic DNA by a multiplex PCR assay. The Illumina HiSeq System was used to sequence the amplified TCR beta libraries as 87-base-pair reads. Regarding the original processing steps: A later analysis counted around 72 million unique TCR beta chains across the 550 to 700 repertoires, and around 9.9 million of these chains were shared by at least two donors. A nearest-neighbor algorithm error-corrected the raw reads and collapsed the reads into unique sequences, merging closely related sequences to remove PCR and sequencing errors. CDR3 sequences were aligned to IMGT reference sequences to assign V, D and J gene segments. For a sequence to be retained, a match of at least six nucleotides to both a V gene segment and a J gene segment was required. A rearrangement was called productive if the CDR3 had no stop codons and remained in frame with V and J, and every other rearrangement was called non-productive. Following IMGT convention, CDR3 was defined as the stretch from the second conserved V-encoded cysteine up to the conserved J-encoded phenylalanine. The earlier analysis of fewer than 700 of the donors excluded sequences that lacked an unambiguous match to a single V gene segment. An earlier analysis of some 610 of the donors called V segments functional above 56.7% productive rearrangements and segregating when the between-donor standard deviation exceeded 5%. A statistical classification framework was developed to diagnose cytomegalovirus status using the catalog of TCR beta chain sequences. A later analysis assigned V and J genes by comparing TCR nucleotide sequences with IMGT/GENE-DB human TR gene sequences. In a later analysis, CDR3 sequences and most-parsimonious VDJ recombination scenarios were assigned using the TCRdist pipeline. In a later analysis, every TCR beta chain was defined by the combination of its CDR3 amino acid sequence and its V-gene family, and reads without a unique V-gene family were dropped. A later analysis removed 450 to 600 highly shared, low-generation-probability nucleotide sequences to deal with suspected cross-contamination and a sequencing artifact. For each public chain, a later analysis derived a clonal expansion index from normalized ranks of inferred template counts within each repertoire. A later analysis computed generation probabilities with a VDJ recombination model fitted to out-of-frame rearrangements, and checked the results against IGoR. A later analysis scored TCR-TCR, TCR-HLA and TCR-CMV co-occurrence with hypergeometric tests, applying a repertoire-size bias correction to TCR pairs. A later analysis estimated false discovery rates by permuting HLA or CMV assignments 20 times. A later analysis grouped co-occurring TCRs with DBSCAN, adding TCRdist sequence similarity when clustering within HLA-allele-positive subsets. For co-occurrence clustering, repertoires with fewer than 30,000 or more than 120,000 public chains were excluded, along with roughly 5 repertoires with anomalous nucleotide sharing. TCRdb limited this immuneACCESS table to in-frame rearrangements with V and J called. A share of clones is missing; checked studies link under half to unresolved V genes, and the rest is unexplained. V, J and clone size are taken as reported in that table, and D and trimming were inferred from the DNA itself. The sample data list some 200,000 clones, and roughly 82% of these were observed just once. The ten top clones hold approximately 2.9% of the sample.

There are a few counts of this clone. The antigen it recognizes is unknown. Base qualities are missing; no much larger clone stands one base away. The cohort was made up of 500 to 850 healthy bone marrow donors. At the time of sampling, all cohort members were nominally healthy, though unrecorded immune exposures were likely present. The donor tested CMV seropositive, placing the donor among the 289 seropositive members of the cohort. A peripheral blood sample was provided by each donor, and peripheral blood mononuclear cells were used for TCR beta sequencing. Genomic DNA was extracted from the blood cell samples with the Qiagen DNeasy Blood Extraction Kit. The V and J ends are trimmed by 4 bases and 0 bases, leaving 15 bases between them. The germline V gene (reference sequence) gives CDR1 as SGHNT and CDR2 as YYREEE. The CDR3 contains 16 residues, cysteine and phenylalanine counted. Just the 48-base CDR3 DNA is kept, in frame starting at base 1.

This sequence was found in a woman aged 45-60 years in good health and CMV-seropositive. Source material: PBMCs. The V and J segments used are TRBV5-4 and TRBJ2-3, and perhaps TRBD2 as D gene, on 5 matching bases. CDR3 region: CASSPRDYASTDTQYF. Here is the DNA: TGTGCCAGCAGCCCCCGGGATTACGCTAGCACAGATACGCAGTATTTT.